A selection of T cell receptor beta chains follows, all from one sample in a study of shared T cell receptors in the human thymus. Produced via immunoSEQ multiplex PCR; TCRdb's table is partial and in-frame only. The sample has over 450,000 clones; roughly 74% are singletons. The same specimen was also included in a second study, on human thymus T cells.

Sequenced material: thymocytes. These TCRs come from a boy under three years old with a congenital heart defect. CDR3s include the opening cysteine and the closing phenylalanine or tryptophan.

V gene: TRBV7-3
CDR3 length: 16
J gene: TRBJ2-6
CDR3 protein: CASSPRTSSGANVLTF

V gene: TRBV6-6
CDR3 length: 15
J gene: TRBJ1-1
CDR3 protein: CASSYTTGRNTEAFF

V gene: TRBV12-5
CDR3 length: 20
J gene: TRBJ2-7
CDR3 protein: CASGLSPTTPAGAIPYEQYF

V gene: TRBV7-2
CDR3 length: 15
J gene: TRBJ2-1
CDR3 protein: CASSSVKSPYNEQFF

V gene: TRBV11-3
CDR3 length: 14
J gene: TRBJ2-1
CDR3 protein: CASSTLGRTNEQFF

V gene: TRBV7-9
CDR3 length: 16
J gene: TRBJ2-1
CDR3 protein: CASSESDTPKYNEQFF

V gene: TRBV11-2
CDR3 length: 12
J gene: TRBJ1-1
CDR3 protein: CASSLEATEAFF

V gene: TRBV6-5
CDR3 length: 15
J gene: TRBJ2-5
CDR3 protein: CASSPRTELGETQYF

V gene: TRBV27
CDR3 length: 16
J gene: TRBJ1-1
CDR3 protein: CASSLYPGGVGTEAFF

V gene: TRBV28
CDR3 length: 16
J gene: TRBJ2-3
CDR3 protein: CASTKLATPAGDTQYF

V gene: TRBV19
CDR3 length: 18
J gene: TRBJ2-5
CDR3 protein: CASKGAASGSRRQETQYF

V gene: TRBV4-2
CDR3 length: 17
J gene: TRBJ2-2
CDR3 protein: CASSQDWQGGSTGELFF

V gene: TRBV5-1
CDR3 length: 16
J gene: TRBJ2-7
CDR3 protein: CASSRKGQGTLYEQYF

V gene: TRBV7-2
CDR3 length: 15
J gene: TRBJ2-7
CDR3 protein: CASSLQGQEDYEQYF

V gene: TRBV5-1
CDR3 length: 14
J gene: TRBJ2-7
CDR3 protein: CASSGNFSPYEQYF

V gene: TRBV7-2
CDR3 length: 14
J gene: TRBJ2-7
CDR3 protein: CASSQRGGRSEQYF

V gene: TRBV28
CDR3 length: 14
J gene: TRBJ2-5
CDR3 protein: CASSSGTNKETQYF

V gene: TRBV9
CDR3 length: 17
J gene: TRBJ2-7
CDR3 protein: CASSVSHPGTRGYEQYF

V gene: TRBV7-9
CDR3 length: 14
J gene: TRBJ2-1
CDR3 protein: CASSLADRVHEQFF

V gene: TRBV2
CDR3 length: 14
J gene: TRBJ2-7
CDR3 protein: CASIGEAAMKGQYF

V gene: TRBV7-2
CDR3 length: 14
J gene: TRBJ2-7
CDR3 protein: CASSLARKRYEQYF

V gene: TRBV19
CDR3 length: 17
J gene: TRBJ2-7
CDR3 protein: CASSIGSGGEVYYEQYF

V gene: TRBV4-2
CDR3 length: 18
J gene: TRBJ1-2
CDR3 protein: CASSQVDRRRRPNYGYTF

V gene: TRBV27
CDR3 length: 14
J gene: TRBJ1-4
CDR3 protein: CASSRDSTNEKLFF

V gene: TRBV28
CDR3 length: 12
J gene: TRBJ2-7
CDR3 protein: CASWGGSYEQYF

V gene: TRBV14
CDR3 length: 17
J gene: TRBJ2-7
CDR3 protein: CASSQVLGSRGSYEQYF

V gene: TRBV2
CDR3 length: 15
J gene: TRBJ2-2
CDR3 protein: CASSSGKPNTGELFF

V gene: TRBV5-1
CDR3 length: 14
J gene: TRBJ2-3
CDR3 protein: CASSLVRNTDTQYF

V gene: TRBV15
CDR3 length: 10
J gene: TRBJ2-5
CDR3 protein: CATQGETQYF

V gene: TRBV27
CDR3 length: 17
J gene: TRBJ2-6
CDR3 protein: CASSRLAGASGANVLTF

V gene: TRBV4-3
CDR3 length: 16
J gene: TRBJ2-1
CDR3 protein: CASSSGGSSGIDEQFF

V gene: TRBV28
CDR3 length: 15
J gene: TRBJ2-2
CDR3 protein: CASSLRQENTGELFF

V gene: TRBV6-5
CDR3 length: 15
J gene: TRBJ1-2
CDR3 protein: CASIPWTGTNYGYTF

V gene: TRBV10-2
CDR3 length: 16
J gene: TRBJ2-1
CDR3 protein: CASGGTSGRPYNEQFF

V gene: TRBV28
CDR3 length: 17
J gene: TRBJ2-7
CDR3 protein: CAPRGTGQSWDGYEQYF

V gene: TRBV19
CDR3 length: 13
J gene: TRBJ2-7
CDR3 protein: CASSTGTVYEQYF

V gene: TRBV19
CDR3 length: 20
J gene: TRBJ1-4
CDR3 protein: CASSSIRTAKLGATNEKLFF

V gene: TRBV4-2
CDR3 length: 16
J gene: TRBJ2-7
CDR3 protein: CASSQGRRGGNNEQYF

V gene: TRBV6-6
CDR3 length: 15
J gene: TRBJ1-2
CDR3 protein: CASSYPPHIHYGYTF

V gene: TRBV27
CDR3 length: 14
J gene: TRBJ2-7
CDR3 protein: CASSPGTDLYEQYF

V gene: TRBV11-2
CDR3 length: 15
J gene: TRBJ1-2
CDR3 protein: CASSSGRMWRDGYTF